The next 9 T cell receptor beta chains were all read from a single sample in a study of blood T cells in healthy people across ages. A second about 6 to 12 cycle PCR used barcoded and J-beta primers. MiXCR, applied by TCRdb to the 5' RACE reads, yields one record per CDR3 protein. Of 1.5 million to 2 million distinct CDR3 sequences in the sample, around 50% are singletons; the top ten hold less than 2.5%. The sequencing input was blood. The receptors originated from a woman aged 40 to 49 in good health.

The genes are TRBV4-3 and TRBJ1-1, with D possibly TRBD1 on 5 matching bases. Trimming shortened V by 8 bases and J by 0 bases, and 19 bases separated the two germline ends. Per the germline V gene, CDR1 is LGHNA and CDR2 is YSLEER. The CDR3 spans 16 residues. The CDR3 sequence is CASAQGDGVLNTEAFF. Here the CDR3 DNA reads TGCGCCAGCGCACAAGGGGATGGCGTCCTGAACACTGAAGCTTTCTTT.

J is TRBJ2-7 and V is TRBV5-1; a weak D match, TRBD2 (5 bases). This CDR3 has 14 residues. Germline V gene lookup returns CDR1 SGHRS and CDR2 YFSETQ. The V and J ends lost 0 bases and 3 bases respectively, with 10 bases between them. This CDR3 is CASSLDSEGYEQYF. The CDR3 bases are TGCGCCAGCAGCTTGGACAGTGAGGGCTACGAGCAGTACTTC.

This chain connects TRBV7-2 to TRBJ2-7; TRBD1 matches 10 bases. The J call is doubtful: the DNA matches TRBJ2-5 better. The CDR3 has 16 amino acids. CDR1 and CDR2 from the germline V gene are SGHTA and FQGNSA. The chain's CDR3 is CASSSAGQGSRWTQYF. In DNA form, the CDR3 reads TGTGCCAGCAGCTCCGCGGGACAGGGGAGTAGGTGGACCCAGTACTTC.

This chain links TRBV20-1 with TRBJ1-5, with D perhaps TRBD1 (5 bases). Germline V CDR1 and CDR2: DFQATT, SNEGSKA (reference sequence). With 2 bases removed from V and 4 bases from J, the gap between germline ends came to 12 bases. This CDR3 is built from 14 residues. The CDR3 here is CSARQGSGNQPQHF. The CDR3 DNA is TGCAGTGCTAGACAGGGATCCGGGAATCAGCCCCAGCATTTT.

The V gene is TRBV29-1, the J gene TRBJ1-1; 11 bases match TRBD1. This CDR3 has 15 amino acids. The germline V gene has CDR1 SQVTM and CDR2 ANQGSEA. Losses at the gene ends were 7 bases for V and 6 bases for J; bases not matched to a gene: 13. The CDR3 reads CSALPGQGVGSEAFF. DNA for the CDR3: TGCAGCGCTCTTCCGGGACAGGGGGTAGGCTCTGAAGCTTTCTTT. The full variable domain, its missing parts supplied by reference TRBV29-1 and TRBJ1-1, is SAVISQKPSRDICQRGTSLTIQCQVDSQVTMMFWYRQQPGQSLTLIATANQGSEATYESGFVIDKFPISRPNLTFSTLTVSNMSPEDSSIYLCSALPGQGVGSEAFFGQGTRLTVV.

This clonotype has only a few counts. V usage is TRBV7-8 and J usage is TRBJ2-3; no firm D call. The CDR3 runs 17 residues. Trimming removed 2 bases from V and 4 bases from J, with 19 bases in between. Germline V gene sequence: CDR1 SGHVS, CDR2 FQNEAQ. The DNA for the CDR3 is TGTGCCAGCAGCTTATTTCGGCGTTGGGGTGGCGCAGATACGCAGTATTTT. This sequence encodes CASSLFRRWGGADTQYF.

The rearrangement links TRBV6-2 or TRBV6-3 to TRBJ1-5; D remains ambiguous. CDR1 and CDR2 (germline): MNHEY, SVGEGT. The CDR3 length is 14 residues. V lost 7 bases, J lost 0 bases, and 10 bases lay in between. The CDR3 region is CASTASYSNQPQHF. Here the CDR3 DNA reads TGTGCCAGCACTGCATCTTATAGCAATCAGCCCCAGCATTTT.

This clonotype was observed a handful of times. The chain employs TRBV20-1 and TRBJ1-5; TRBD1 matches 7 bases. This CDR3 is built from 14 residues. Germline V gene lookup returns CDR1 DFQATT and CDR2 SNEGSKA (reference sequence). The V segment lost 4 bases and the J segment 5 bases; nucleotides outside the gene matches: 8. The CDR3 DNA reads TGCAGTGCTACGGAGAAGACAGGGCATCAGCCCCAGCATTTT. Its protein product is CSATEKTGHQPQHF.

This clonotype was seen only a few times. The chain employs TRBV7-2 and TRBJ1-2; TRBD1 matches at 8 bases. From germline, CDR1 is SGHTA and CDR2 FQGNSA. Trimming removed 5 bases from V and 7 bases from J; junction bases left unmatched: 15. CDR3 length: 16 residues. In DNA form, the CDR3 reads TGTGCCAGCAGCCCCTTCGGCGGGGACAGGACCATTGGCTACACCTTC. Translation gives CASSPFGGDRTIGYTF.